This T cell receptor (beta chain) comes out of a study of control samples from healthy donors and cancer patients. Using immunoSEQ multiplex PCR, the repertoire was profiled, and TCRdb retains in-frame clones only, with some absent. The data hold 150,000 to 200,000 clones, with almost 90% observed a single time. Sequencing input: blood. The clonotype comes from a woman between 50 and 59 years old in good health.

The CDR3: CASSRSAQHYYGYTF. Written as DNA, the CDR3 is TGTGCCAGCAGCCGATCAGCACAGCACTACTATGGCTACACCTTC. This chain connects TRBV13 to TRBJ1-2; the D is unclear. Trimming pared 5 bases from V and 3 bases from J, leaving 16 bases between. The germline gives CDR1 PRHDT, CDR2 FYEKMQ (reference sequence). The CDR3 is 15 amino acids.